The T cell receptor beta chain described here comes from a study of blood T cell repertoires in COVID-19. In the study overall: Specimens from acute and convalescent COVID-19 originated in the United States, Italy and Spain. T cells, B-cell-depleted T cells, or PBMCs supplied cDNA or gDNA.

Deletions cut 1 base from V and 8 bases from J, with 15 bases between. CDR1 and CDR2 from the germline V gene are LGHNA and YSLEER. CDR3 length: 15 amino acids. As handled by the study authors: Estimation of nucleated cell counts relied on the amplification of reference gene primers. The assay was immunoSEQ multiplex PCR, and TCRdb's table has in-frame clones only and misses some. The D gene and trimming were derived from the DNA, and the V and J assignments and clone size from that table. The table records fewer than 200,000 clones, around 79% of them present only once. Recruited during active infection, patients (from Seattle) were subsequently followed longitudinally. The table lists this clone with a few counts.

This chain joins TRBV4-3 and TRBJ2-1; D is possibly TRBD2 (6 bases). This TCR derives from a woman in her fifties or sixties with COVID-19, enrolled during active disease. The sample was peripheral blood. The CDR3 nucleotides are TGCGCCAGCAGCCAAGCGGGAGCAAAACGAGATGAGCAGTTCTTC. It is translated as CASSQAGAKRDEQFF.